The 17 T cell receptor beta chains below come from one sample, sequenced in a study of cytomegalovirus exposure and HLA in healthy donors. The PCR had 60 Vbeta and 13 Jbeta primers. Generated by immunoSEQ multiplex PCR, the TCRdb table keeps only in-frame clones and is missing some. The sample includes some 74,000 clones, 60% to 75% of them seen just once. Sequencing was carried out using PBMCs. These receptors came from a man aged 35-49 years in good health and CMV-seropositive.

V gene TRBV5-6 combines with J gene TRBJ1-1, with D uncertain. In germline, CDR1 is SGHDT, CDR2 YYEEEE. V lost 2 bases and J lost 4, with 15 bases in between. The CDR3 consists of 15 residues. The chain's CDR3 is CASSLKQQYRTEAFF. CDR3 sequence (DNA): TGTGCCAGCAGCTTAAAGCAACAGTACCGCACTGAAGCTTTCTTT. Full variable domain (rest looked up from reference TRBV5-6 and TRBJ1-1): DAGVTQSPTHLIKTRGQQVTLRCSPKSGHDTVSWYQQALGQGPQFIFQYYEEEERQRGNFPDRFSGHQFPNYSSELNVNALLLGDSALYLCASSLKQQYRTEAFFGQGTRLTVV.

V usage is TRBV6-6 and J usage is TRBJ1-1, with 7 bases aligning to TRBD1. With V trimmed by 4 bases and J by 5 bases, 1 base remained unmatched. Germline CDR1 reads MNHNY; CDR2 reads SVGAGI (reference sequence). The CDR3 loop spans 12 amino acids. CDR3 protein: CASSFRGTEAFF. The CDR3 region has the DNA TGTGCCAGCAGTTTCAGGGGGACTGAAGCTTTCTTT.

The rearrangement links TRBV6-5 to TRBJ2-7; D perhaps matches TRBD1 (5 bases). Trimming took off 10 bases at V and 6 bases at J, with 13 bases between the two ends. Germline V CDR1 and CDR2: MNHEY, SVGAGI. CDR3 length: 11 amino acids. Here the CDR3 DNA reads TGTGCCACCCGGCAAGGGGCCGAGCAGTACTTC. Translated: CATRQGAEQYF.

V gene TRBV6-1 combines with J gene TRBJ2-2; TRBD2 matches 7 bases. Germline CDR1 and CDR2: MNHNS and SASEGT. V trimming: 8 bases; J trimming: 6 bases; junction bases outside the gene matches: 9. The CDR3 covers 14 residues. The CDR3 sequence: CASQRRGRAGELFF. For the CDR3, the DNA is TGTGCCAGCCAACGAAGAGGGAGGGCCGGGGAGCTGTTTTTT.

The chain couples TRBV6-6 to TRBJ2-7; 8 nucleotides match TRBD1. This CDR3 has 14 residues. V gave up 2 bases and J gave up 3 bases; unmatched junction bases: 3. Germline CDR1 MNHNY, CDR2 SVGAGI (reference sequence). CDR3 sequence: CASSYRDRGYEQYF. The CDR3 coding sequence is TGTGCCAGCAGTTACCGAGACAGGGGCTACGAGCAGTACTTC.

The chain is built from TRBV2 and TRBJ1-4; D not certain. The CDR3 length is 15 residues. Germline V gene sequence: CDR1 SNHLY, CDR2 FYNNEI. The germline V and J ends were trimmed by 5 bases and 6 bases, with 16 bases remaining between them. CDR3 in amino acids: CASSLDAGRYEKLFF. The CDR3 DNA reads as TGTGCCAGCAGTTTGGACGCCGGGAGATATGAAAAACTGTTTTTT.

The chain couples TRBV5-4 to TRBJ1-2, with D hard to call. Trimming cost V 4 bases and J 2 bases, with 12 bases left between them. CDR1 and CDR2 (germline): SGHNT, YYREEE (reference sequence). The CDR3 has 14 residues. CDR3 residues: CASSQISGNYGYTF. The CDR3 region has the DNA TGTGCCAGCAGCCAAATAAGCGGCAACTATGGCTACACCTTC. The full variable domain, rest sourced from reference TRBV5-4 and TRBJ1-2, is ETGVTQSPTHLIKTRGQQVTLRCSSQSGHNTVSWYQQALGQGPQFIFQYYREEENGRGNFPPRFSGLQFPNYSSELNVNALELDDSALYLCASSQISGNYGYTFGSGTRLTVV.

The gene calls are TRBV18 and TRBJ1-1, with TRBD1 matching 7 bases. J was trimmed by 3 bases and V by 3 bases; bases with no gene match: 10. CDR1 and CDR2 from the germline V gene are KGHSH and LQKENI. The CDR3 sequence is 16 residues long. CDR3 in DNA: TGTGCCAGCTCACCGTTGGGCAGGGGGTTAGACACTGAAGCTTTCTTT. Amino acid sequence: CASSPLGRGLDTEAFF.

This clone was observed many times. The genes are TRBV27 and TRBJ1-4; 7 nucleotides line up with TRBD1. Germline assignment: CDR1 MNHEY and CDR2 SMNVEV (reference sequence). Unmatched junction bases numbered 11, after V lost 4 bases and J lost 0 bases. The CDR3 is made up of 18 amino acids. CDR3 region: CASSSKRTTGATNEKLFF. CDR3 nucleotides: TGTGCCAGCAGTTCCAAAAGAACTACAGGGGCAACTAATGAAAAACTGTTTTTT.

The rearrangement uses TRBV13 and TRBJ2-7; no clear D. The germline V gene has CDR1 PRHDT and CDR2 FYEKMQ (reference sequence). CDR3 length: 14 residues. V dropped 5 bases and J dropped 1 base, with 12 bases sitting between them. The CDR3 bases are TGTGCCAGCAGCGTGAGAGGTTTTTCCTACGAGCAGTACTTC. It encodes CASSVRGFSYEQYF. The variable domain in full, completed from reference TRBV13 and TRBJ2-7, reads AAGVIQSPRHLIKEKRETATLKCYPIPRHDTVYWYQQGPGQDPQFLISFYEKMQSDKGSIPDRFSAQQFSDYHSELNMSSLELGDSALYFCASSVRGFSYEQYFGPGTRLTVT.

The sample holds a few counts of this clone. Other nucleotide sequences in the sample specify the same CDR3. CDR3 nucleotide sequence: TGTGCCAGCCGGACAGGGGGAGGGTACGAGCAGTACTTC. Translated: CASRTGGGYEQYF. The rearrangement links TRBV2 to TRBJ2-7; TRBD1 agrees at 10 bases. The germline CDR1 and CDR2 sequences are SNHLY and FYNNEI. The CDR3 loop spans 13 amino acids. J was trimmed by 4 bases and V by 8 bases; bases with no gene match: 5.

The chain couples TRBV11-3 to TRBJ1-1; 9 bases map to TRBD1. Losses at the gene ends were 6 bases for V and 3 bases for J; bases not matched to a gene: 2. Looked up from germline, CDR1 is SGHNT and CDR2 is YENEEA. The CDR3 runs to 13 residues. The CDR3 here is CASRWTGDTEAFF. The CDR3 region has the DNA TGTGCCAGCAGATGGACAGGGGACACTGAAGCTTTCTTT.

CDR3 sequence: CAISEDSLSGNTIYF. The CDR3 DNA sequence: TGTGCCATCAGTGAGGACAGTCTCTCTGGAAACACCATATATTTT. This chain joins TRBV10-3 and TRBJ1-3; tentative D call: TRBD1 (5 bases). CDR3 length: 15 amino acids. V was trimmed by 2 bases and J by 0 bases, leaving 8 bases between them. Germline values: CDR1 ENHRY, CDR2 SYGVKD.

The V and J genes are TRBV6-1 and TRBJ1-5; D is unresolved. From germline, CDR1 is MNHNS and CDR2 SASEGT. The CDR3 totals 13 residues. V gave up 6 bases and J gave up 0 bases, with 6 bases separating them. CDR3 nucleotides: TGTGCCAGCAGCACTAATAGCAATCAGCCCCAGCATTTT. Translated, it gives CASSTNSNQPQHF.

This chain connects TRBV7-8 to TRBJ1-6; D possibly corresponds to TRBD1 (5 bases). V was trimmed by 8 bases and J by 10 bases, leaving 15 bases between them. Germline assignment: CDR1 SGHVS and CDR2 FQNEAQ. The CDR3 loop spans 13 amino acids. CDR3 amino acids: CASRGGEGSPLHF. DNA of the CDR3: TGTGCCAGCCGGGGGGGGGAGGGGTCACCCCTCCACTTT.

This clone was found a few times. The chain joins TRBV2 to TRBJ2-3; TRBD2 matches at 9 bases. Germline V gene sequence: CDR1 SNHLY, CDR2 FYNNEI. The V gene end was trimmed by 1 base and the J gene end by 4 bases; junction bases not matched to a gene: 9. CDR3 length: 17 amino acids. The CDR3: CASSEDRAGGPSDTQYF. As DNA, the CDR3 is TGTGCCAGCAGTGAAGATCGGGCGGGGGGGCCGTCAGATACGCAGTATTTT.

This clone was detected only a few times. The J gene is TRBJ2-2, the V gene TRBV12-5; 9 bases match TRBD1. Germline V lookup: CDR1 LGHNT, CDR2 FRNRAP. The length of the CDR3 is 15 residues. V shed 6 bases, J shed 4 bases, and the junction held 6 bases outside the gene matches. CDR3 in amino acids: CASGLGQGITGELFF. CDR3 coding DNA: TGTGCTAGTGGCCTGGGACAGGGTATCACCGGGGAGCTGTTTTTT.